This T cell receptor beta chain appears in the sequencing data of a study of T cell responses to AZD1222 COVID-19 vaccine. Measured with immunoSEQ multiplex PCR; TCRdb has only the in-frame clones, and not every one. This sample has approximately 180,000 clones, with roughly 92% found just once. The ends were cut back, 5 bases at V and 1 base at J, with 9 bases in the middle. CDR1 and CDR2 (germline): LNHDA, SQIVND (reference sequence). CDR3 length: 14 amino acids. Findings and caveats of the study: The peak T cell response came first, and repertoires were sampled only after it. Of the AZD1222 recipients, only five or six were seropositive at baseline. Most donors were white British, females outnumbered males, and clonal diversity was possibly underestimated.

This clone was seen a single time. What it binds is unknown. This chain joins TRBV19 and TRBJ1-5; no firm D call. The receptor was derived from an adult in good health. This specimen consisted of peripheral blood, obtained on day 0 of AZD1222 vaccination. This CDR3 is CASSPQRSNQPQHF. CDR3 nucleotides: TGTGCCAGTAGTCCCCAGCGGAGCAATCAGCCCCAGCATTTT.